One and the same sample provided the 27 T cell receptor beta chains below, sequenced in a study of regulatory T cells in long-lasting Graves disease. The time point is: persistent/refractory GD, antithyroid drugs over 5 years with positive TRAb. RNA extracted from PBMCs served as the sequencing template. Sequencing libraries for TCR beta were prepared with iRepertoire HTBI primers and Arm-PCR of CDR3 regions. TCRdb used MiXCR to reprocess the multiplex PCR reads, holding one entry per CDR3 protein. The profile covers 350,000 to 500,000 distinct CDR3 sequences, with approximately 22% appearing a single time and more than 13% taken by the ten largest. The material sequenced was peripheral blood mononuclear cells (PBMCs), taken when the disease was refractory, from a patient treated with antithyroid drugs. These TCRs come from a female donor with Graves disease.

The rearrangement joins TRBV5-6 to TRBJ2-2, with 8 positions matching TRBD1. This CDR3 region has 15 residues. From germline, CDR1 is SGHDT and CDR2 YYEEEE. The ends lost 3 bases at V and 0 bases at J; junction bases unmatched: 1. CDR3 sequence reads: CASSWTGPNTGELFF. The CDR3 DNA reads TGTGCCAGCAGCTGGACAGGGCCGAACACCGGGGAGCTGTTTTTT.

This clonotype showed up many times. The chain couples TRBV5-1 to TRBJ2-2; the D is unclear. V was trimmed by 0 bases and J by 6 bases, leaving 6 bases between them. This CDR3 spans 13 amino acids. CDR1 and CDR2 (germline): SGHRS, YFSETQ. The CDR3 DNA sequence: TGCGCCAGCAGCTTGGAAATGGCCGGGGAGCTGTTTTTT. It codes for CASSLEMAGELFF.

V usage is TRBV5-6 and J usage is TRBJ1-2; D remains unclear. The germline gives CDR1 SGHDT, CDR2 YYEEEE. V lost 5 bases, J lost 4 bases, and 21 bases lay in between. The length of the CDR3 is 16 residues. Written as DNA, the CDR3 is TGTGCCAGCAGTTCCGCTTTAGACCCCAATTTCTATGGCTACACCTTC. Translating gives CASSSALDPNFYGYTF.

V and J are TRBV28 and TRBJ2-1; D possibly corresponds to TRBD2 (6 bases). Germline V gene lookup returns CDR1 MDHEN and CDR2 SYDVKM. The V end lost 10 bases, the J end lost 7 bases, and 23 bases lay between the germline ends. CDR3 length: 15 amino acids. The CDR3 nucleotides read TGTGCCACCGCCCCAACGGCGGGACCCAGGAATGAGCAGTTCTTC. Translating gives CATAPTAGPRNEQFF.

This clonotype has a count of ten or more. The rearrangement joins TRBV10-3 to TRBJ2-7, with 10 nucleotides matching TRBD2. With 2 bases clipped from V and 3 bases from J, the junction kept 4 bases outside the gene matches. Germline CDR1 is ENHRY and CDR2 is SYGVKD. The CDR3 loop spans 15 amino acids. CDR3 loop: CAISEGLAEYYEQYF. DNA of the CDR3: TGTGCCATCAGTGAGGGACTAGCGGAATACTACGAGCAGTACTTC.

This clonotype was seen a single time. The chain is built from TRBV25-1 and TRBJ1-2, with a weak D call TRBD1 (6 bases). Germline loops: CDR1 MGHDK, CDR2 SYGVNS. The CDR3 covers 15 residues. V was shortened by 2 bases and J by 4 bases, with 14 bases between the two germline ends. CDR3: CASSEGMGGGYGYTF. The CDR3 bases are TGTGCCAGCAGTGAAGGGATGGGGGGCGGCTATGGCTACACCTTC.

This clonotype has more than one count but fewer than ten. The chain recombines TRBV7-9 with TRBJ1-1, with 7 bases identical to TRBD1. J gave up 4 bases and V 7 bases, and 9 bases lay outside the gene matches. The CDR3 sequence is 14 residues long. CDR1 is SEHNR and CDR2 is FQNEAQ in the germline V gene (reference sequence). The DNA for the CDR3 is TGTGCCAGCAATGATGGGACAGTCGGCACTGAAGCTTTCTTT. This codes for CASNDGTVGTEAFF.

The sample holds many counts of this clonotype. The chain is built from TRBV30 and TRBJ2-6; no clear D gene. The length of the CDR3 is 17 residues. V was cut by 0 bases and J by 0 bases, with 12 bases left in between. In germline, CDR1 is GTSNPN, CDR2 SVGIG (reference sequence). The CDR3 DNA follows: TGTGCCTGGAGTGTAACCTATCCCGCCTCTGGGGCCAACGTCCTGACTTTC. It translates to CAWSVTYPASGANVLTF.

CDR3 in amino acids: CASSQTGVLNYEQYF. The DNA for the CDR3 is TGTGCCAGCAGCCAAACCGGGGTGCTAAACTACGAGCAGTACTTC. J is TRBJ2-7 and V is TRBV7-9; TRBD2 might be the D (5 bases). V lost 5 bases, J lost 3 bases, and 17 bases lay in between. Germline V gene lookup returns CDR1 SEHNR and CDR2 FQNEAQ (reference sequence). CDR3 length equals 15 residues.

V gene TRBV6-1 combines with J gene TRBJ1-2; the D is unclear. The germline V gene has CDR1 MNHNS and CDR2 SASEGT. The CDR3 loop spans 13 amino acids. Trimming left V 6 bases short and J 8 bases short, with 16 bases between. Written as DNA, the CDR3 is TGTGCCAGCAGGAGCGAAGAGGTGAAGGGCTACACCTTC. Protein product: CASRSEEVKGYTF.

Note on this clonotype: A much larger clone lies a single base off, so this may be a read error. This chain uses TRBV28 with TRBJ1-5; D not resolved. The CDR3 runs 13 residues. The V gene lost 1 base and the J gene lost 8 bases, with 9 bases spanning the gap. Germline lookup yields CDR1 MDHEN and CDR2 SYDVKM. This CDR3 is CASSLSQDEPQHF. The CDR3 DNA reads TGTGCCAGCAGTTTATCTCAGGACGAGCCCCAGCATTTT.

This clonotype showed up many times. V and J are TRBV29-1 and TRBJ2-7; 10 positions match TRBD1. CDR1 and CDR2 from the germline V gene are SQVTM and ANQGSEA. Trimming at V came to 3 bases and at J to 4 bases, leaving 6 bases not matched to a gene. The CDR3 is 14 residues long. DNA for the CDR3: TGCAGCGTTGATTTCGGGACAGGGGAGTACGAGCAGTACTTC. Translating gives CSVDFGTGEYEQYF.

The table lists this clonotype with many counts. The CDR3 protein is CASSLIRDNEKLFF. CDR3 coding DNA: TGTGCCAGCAGTTTAATCAGGGATAATGAAAAACTGTTTTTT. V and J are TRBV12-3 or TRBV12-4 and TRBJ1-4, with D possibly TRBD1 on 5 matching bases. V dropped 2 bases and J dropped 4 bases, with 8 bases sitting between them. CDR3 length: 14 amino acids.

Ten or more counts support this clonotype. The chain combines TRBV7-2 with TRBJ1-5; 8 bases are a match to TRBD1. The ends lost 1 base at V and 2 bases at J; junction bases unmatched: 4. The germline CDR1 and CDR2 sequences are SGHTA and FQGNSA. This CDR3 has 16 amino acids. The CDR3 protein is CASSLEPGQGNQPQHF. CDR3 nucleotides: TGTGCCAGCAGCTTAGAACCGGGACAGGGCAATCAGCCCCAGCATTTT.

J is TRBJ1-2 and V is TRBV28, with 11 bases aligning to TRBD1. CDR1 is MDHEN, CDR2 SYDVKM, per germline. The CDR3 is 15 residues long. With 3 bases clipped from V and 8 bases from J, the junction kept 8 bases outside the gene matches. The CDR3 nucleotides are TGTGCCAGCAGTTTTCCTGGACAGGGGGCGGGGGGCTACACCTTC. This gives the protein CASSFPGQGAGGYTF.

A few counts support this clonotype. The CDR3 sequence is CAWTTSPREQYF. The CDR3 region has the DNA TGTGCCTGGACGACAAGCCCACGGGAGCAGTACTTC. This rearrangement joins TRBV30 to TRBJ2-7; D gene uncertain. CDR3 length equals 12 residues. Germline-derived CDR1 and CDR2 are GTSNPN and SVGIG (reference sequence). Trimming cost V 4 bases and J 7 bases, with 14 bases left between them.

This clonotype showed up just a few times. A much larger clonotype is one base distant, so this may be a read error. The rearrangement uses TRBV5-4 and TRBJ2-7; D not resolved. The V and J ends lost 2 bases and 2 bases respectively, with 5 bases between them. CDR3 length: 12 amino acids. CDR1 is SGHNT and CDR2 is YYREEE in the germline V gene (reference sequence). The CDR3 region is CASSLNAYEQYF. The CDR3, as DNA: TGTGCCAGCAGCTTAAACGCCTACGAGCAGTACTTC.

The rearrangement links TRBV2 to TRBJ1-2; D unclear. Trimming removed 1 base from V and 8 bases from J, with 11 bases in between. CDR3 size: 13 residues. Germline assignment: CDR1 SNHLY and CDR2 FYNNEI. This CDR3 reads CASSEGLTKGYTF. CDR3 nucleotide sequence: TGTGCCAGCAGTGAAGGGTTGACGAAAGGCTACACCTTC.

The chain links TRBV5-4 to TRBJ1-5; a possible D gene is TRBD1 (6 bases). Trimming cost V 0 bases and J 5 bases, with 9 bases left between them. The CDR3 extends over 14 amino acids. Germline CDR1 is SGHNT and CDR2 is YYREEE (reference sequence). For the CDR3, the DNA is TGTGCCAGCAGCTTGGTGCCAGGGGATCAGCCCCAGCATTTT. Encoded protein: CASSLVPGDQPQHF.

J is TRBJ2-2 and V is TRBV19; 9 nucleotides line up with TRBD2. V was clipped by 5 bases and J by 5 bases; unmatched bases: 9. CDR3 length equals 16 residues. The germline CDR1 and CDR2 sequences are LNHDA and SQIVND (reference sequence). The CDR3: CASSGTGTSRTGELFF. CDR3 sequence (DNA): TGTGCCAGTAGTGGAACCGGGACTAGCAGAACCGGGGAGCTGTTTTTT.

This clonotype was seen many times. At one end the junction does not follow the germline gene, possibly because of a read error. The CDR3 loop is CASSLSQNTEAFF. In DNA form, the CDR3 reads TGTGCCAGCAGCTTATCCCAGAACACTGAAGCTTTCTTT. The rearrangement links TRBV5-1 to TRBJ1-1; D is unresolved. The CDR3 extends over 13 amino acids. In germline, CDR1 is SGHRS, CDR2 YFSETQ.

This clonotype has at least ten counts. The genes are TRBV3-1 and TRBJ2-5; no reliable D call. The CDR3 is made up of 11 amino acids. Trimming left V 0 bases short and J 7 bases short, with 3 bases between. Germline V gene lookup returns CDR1 LGHDT and CDR2 YNNKEL (reference sequence). Here the CDR3 DNA reads TGTGCCAGCAGCCAAGAGGGGACCCAGTACTTC. Its protein product is CASSQEGTQYF.

The chain is built from TRBV19 and TRBJ2-2; D may be TRBD1 (5 bases). The CDR3 spans 11 residues. CDR1 and CDR2 from the germline V gene are LNHDA and SQIVND (reference sequence). V lost 10 bases, J lost 6 bases, and 9 bases lay in between. The CDR3 DNA reads as TGTGCCACCCAGGGCGCCGGGGAGCTGTTTTTT. Translation: CATQGAGELFF. Full variable domain (rest looked up from reference TRBV19 and TRBJ2-2): DGGITQSPKYLFRKEGQNVTLSCEQNLNHDAMYWYRQDPGQGLRLIYYSQIVNDFQKGDIAEGYSVSREKKESFPLTVTSAQKNPTAFYLCATQGAGELFFGEGSRLTVL.

This clonotype was seen a few times. This chain links TRBV19 with TRBJ1-1; D is possibly TRBD1 (6 bases). Trimming left V 5 bases short and J 5 bases short, with 21 bases between. Germline CDR1 LNHDA, CDR2 SQIVND (reference sequence). This CDR3 comprises 16 residues. This CDR3 reads CASSVVRGFWDTEAFF. CDR3 in DNA: TGTGCCAGTAGTGTCGTCAGGGGATTTTGGGATACTGAAGCTTTCTTT.

This clonotype turned up a few times. The chain carries TRBV4-1 and TRBJ2-2, with 8 bases that match TRBD1. CDR1 and CDR2 from the germline V gene are MGHRA and YSYEKL. The ends lost 4 bases at V and 1 base at J; junction bases unmatched: 11. The CDR3 has 18 amino acids. In nucleotides, the CDR3 is TGCGCCAGCAGCCTACGGGGTGACGGGACAGGGAACACCGGGGAGCTGTTTTTT. Its protein is CASSLRGDGTGNTGELFF.

This clonotype was counted only a few times. The CDR3 sequence: CASSQASWVQETQYF. The DNA of the CDR3 is TGCGCCAGCAGCCAAGCTTCCTGGGTCCAAGAGACCCAGTACTTC. The V and J genes are TRBV4-1 and TRBJ2-5; no clear D. Trimming took 1 base from V and 1 from J, leaving 10 bases between them. CDR1 is MGHRA and CDR2 is YSYEKL in the germline V gene. The CDR3 spans 15 residues.

The V gene is TRBV11-2, the J gene TRBJ2-3; 16 bases match TRBD2. J gave up 6 bases and V 6 bases, and 21 bases lay outside the gene matches. Germline lookup yields CDR1 SGHAT and CDR2 FQNNGV. The CDR3 runs 21 residues. DNA of the CDR3: TGTGCCAGCAGTCCCACGGGGACTAGCGGGAGGGTAATCAACGAATGGGATACGCAGTATTTT. Translated, it gives CASSPTGTSGRVINEWDTQYF.